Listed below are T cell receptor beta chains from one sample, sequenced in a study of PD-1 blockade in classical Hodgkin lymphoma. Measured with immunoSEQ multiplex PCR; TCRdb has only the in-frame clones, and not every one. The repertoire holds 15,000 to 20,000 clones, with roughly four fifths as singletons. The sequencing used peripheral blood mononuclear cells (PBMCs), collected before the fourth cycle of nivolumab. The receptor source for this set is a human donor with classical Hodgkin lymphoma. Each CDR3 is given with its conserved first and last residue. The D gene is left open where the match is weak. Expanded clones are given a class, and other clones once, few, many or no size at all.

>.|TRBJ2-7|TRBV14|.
TGTGCCAGCAGCCAAGTTCGCGGTACTACCGGTGTAAAGTACTTC
CASSQVRGTTGVKYF
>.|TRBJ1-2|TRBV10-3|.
TGTGCCATCAGTGAGGAGACGGATCGGGGCTACACCTTC
CAISEETDRGYTF
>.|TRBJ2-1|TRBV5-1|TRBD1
TGCGCCAGCAGCTTACAGGGGGTATGGGATGAGCAGTTCTTC
CASSLQGVWDEQFF
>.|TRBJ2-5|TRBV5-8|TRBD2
TGTGCCAGCAGCTTTCCGACTAGCGGGGTAGTTGAGGAGACCCAGTACTTC
CASSFPTSGVVEETQYF
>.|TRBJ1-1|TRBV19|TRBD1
TGTGCCAGTAGCCAAGACAGGGGCGCTGAAGCTTTCTTT
CASSQDRGAEAFF
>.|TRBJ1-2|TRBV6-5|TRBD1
TGTGCCAGCAGTTACGACAGGGGCTCCTATGGCTACACCTTC
CASSYDRGSYGYTF
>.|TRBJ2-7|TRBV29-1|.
TGCAGCGCTACAGGGAAGTCCTCCTACGAGCAGTACTTC
CSATGKSSYEQYF
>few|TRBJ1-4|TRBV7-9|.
TGTGCCAGCAGCTTAGAAAGGCTCTCCAGGGAAAAACTGTTTTTT
CASSLERLSREKLFF
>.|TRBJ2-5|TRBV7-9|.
TGTGCCAGCAGCCAAGCAGTGAATGTTGAGACCCAGTACTTC
CASSQAVNVETQYF
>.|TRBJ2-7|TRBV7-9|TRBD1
TGTGCCAGCAGCCTAGGGACAGGGATTTACGAGCAGTACTTC
CASSLGTGIYEQYF
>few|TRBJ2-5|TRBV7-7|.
TGTGCCTCCTCAGGGGCGGGTACACAAGAGACCCAGTACTTC
CASSGAGTQETQYF
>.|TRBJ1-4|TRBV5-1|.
TGCGCCAGCAGCGTCGGTGGGGGCAATGAAAAACTGTTTTTT
CASSVGGGNEKLFF
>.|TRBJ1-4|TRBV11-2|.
TGTGCCAGCAGCTTCGGGGCCCGGTGGGACGAAAAACTGTTTTTT
CASSFGARWDEKLFF
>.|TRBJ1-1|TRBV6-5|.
TGTGCCAGCAGTCAGATCGGGGGTCTCCGGACTTTCTTT
CASSQIGGLRTFF
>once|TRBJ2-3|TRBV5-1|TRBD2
TGCGCCAGCAGCCCGGCGGCTAGCGGGGGTATGAATACGCAGTATTTT
CASSPAASGGMNTQYF
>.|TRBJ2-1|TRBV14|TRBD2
TGTGCCAGCAGCCAAGCCCCGGGGGGAGAGCAGTTCTTC
CASSQAPGGEQFF
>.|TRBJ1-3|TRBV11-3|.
TGTGCCAGCAGCTTAGAAGGGTCCAGGCTCCTCTCTGGAAACACCATATATTTT
CASSLEGSRLLSGNTIYF
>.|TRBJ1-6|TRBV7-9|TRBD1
TGTGCCAGCAGGGGGACAGGGGTTGGGTCACCCCTCCACTTT
CASRGTGVGSPLHF
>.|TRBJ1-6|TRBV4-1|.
TGCGCCAGCAGCCAAGAAGCGCGGAGGGGTGATTCACCCCTCCACTTT
CASSQEARRGDSPLHF
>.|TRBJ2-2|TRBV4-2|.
TGTGCCAGCAGCCAGACTAGGACCACCGGGGAGCTGTTTTTT
CASSQTRTTGELFF
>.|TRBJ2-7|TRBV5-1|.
TGCGCCAGCAGCTTGGAGTCTCTGGAATACAACGAGCAGTACTTC
CASSLESLEYNEQYF
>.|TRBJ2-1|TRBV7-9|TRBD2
TGTGCCAGCACCGTCCCCGGGACTAGCGGGGGGCTCCCCCACAATGAGCAGTTCTTC
CASTVPGTSGGLPHNEQFF